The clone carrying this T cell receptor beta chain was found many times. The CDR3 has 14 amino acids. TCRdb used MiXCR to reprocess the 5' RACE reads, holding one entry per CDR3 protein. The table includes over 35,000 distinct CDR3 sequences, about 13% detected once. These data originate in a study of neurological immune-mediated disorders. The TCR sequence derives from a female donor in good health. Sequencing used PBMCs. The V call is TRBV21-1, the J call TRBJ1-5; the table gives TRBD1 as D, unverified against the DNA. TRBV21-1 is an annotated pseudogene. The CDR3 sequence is CASSSPAQGKPQHF. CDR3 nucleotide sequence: TGTGCCAGCAGCTCACCAGCGCAGGGGAAGCCCCAGCATTTT.